This TCR beta chain was identified in a study of identical twins. Study-level points and caveats: Among monozygotic twins, out-of-frame TCR alpha sharing exceeded what models predicted. The conclusions drew on cross-sectional statistical analysis instead of tracking the same donors.

A single record per CDR3 protein comes from TCRdb applying MiXCR to the 5' RACE reads. The profile shows 1.5 million to 2 million distinct CDR3 sequences, less than 40% of them singletons. Points on this clonotype: No antigen is known for it.

The sequence came from a newborn girl in good health. The sample was cord blood.

The CDR3, as DNA: TGTGCCAGCAGAGGCCCAGGCCTTCTCCACTACGAGCAGTACTTC. Translated, it gives CASRGPGLLHYEQYF. This chain links TRBV28 with TRBJ2-7; D gene uncertain. Germline CDR1 is MDHEN and CDR2 is SYDVKM. The CDR3 is 15 residues long. The germline V and J ends were trimmed by 6 bases and 3 bases, with 18 bases remaining between them. Full variable domain (outside the CDR3, taken from reference TRBV28 and TRBJ2-7): DVKVTQSSRYLVKRTGEKVFLECVQDMDHENMFWYRQDPGLGLRLIYFSYDVKMKEKGDIPEGYSVSREKKERFSLILESASTNQTSMYLCASRGPGLLHYEQYFGPGTRLTVT.